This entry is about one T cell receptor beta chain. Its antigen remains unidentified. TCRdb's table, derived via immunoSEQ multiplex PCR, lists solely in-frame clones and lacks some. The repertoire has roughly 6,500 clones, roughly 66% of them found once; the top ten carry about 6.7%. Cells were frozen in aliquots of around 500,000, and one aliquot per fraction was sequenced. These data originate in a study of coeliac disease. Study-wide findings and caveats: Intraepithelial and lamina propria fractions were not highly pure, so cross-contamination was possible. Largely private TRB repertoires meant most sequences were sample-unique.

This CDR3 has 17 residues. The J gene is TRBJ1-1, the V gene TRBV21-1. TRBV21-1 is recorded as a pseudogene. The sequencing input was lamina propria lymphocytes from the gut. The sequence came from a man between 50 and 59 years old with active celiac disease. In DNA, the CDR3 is TGTGCCAGCAGGGGCGTCCTAGCTACACAATTTCGCACTGAAGCTTTCTTT. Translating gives CASRGVLATQFRTEAFF.